Given below is one T cell receptor (beta chain) in context. The antigen is unknown. These data belong to a study of cytomegalovirus exposure and HLA in healthy donors. Turning to the study itself: Genotyping showed roughly 86% of roughly 390 donors falling in the Caucasian-associated ancestry cluster. Study-level points and caveats: Several of the most significant clusters were apparently associated with common viral pathogens in a later analysis. Immune exposure information available was restricted to CMV serostatus.

Trimming cost V 1 base and J 10 bases; bases outside gene matches: 17. CDR3 length: 17 residues. From germline, CDR1 is SGHDT and CDR2 YYEEEE. This PCR relied on a set of 60 Vbeta primers and 13 Jbeta primers. The method was immunoSEQ multiplex PCR; TCRdb's version includes in-frame clones alone and lacks a portion of them. The sample lists some 130,000 clones, almost 85% occurring once. The TCR originated in a boy between 2 and 10 years old in good health and CMV-seronegative. V and J are TRBV5-6 and TRBJ1-2; 9 bases align to TRBD1. Sequencing was performed on PBMCs. Here the CDR3 reads CASSLRVSGDRVFIYTF. CDR3 DNA sequence: TGTGCCAGCAGCTTGAGGGTCAGCGGGGACAGGGTTTTTATCTACACCTTC.